This TCR beta chain came from a study of regulatory T cells in long-lasting Graves disease. Study at large: The definition of persistent Graves' disease was over 5 years of antithyroid drugs with positive TSH receptor antibodies. Study-wide results and caveats: Favored usage of TRBV28, TRBJ1-2 and TRBJ2-5 was recorded in persistent disease. Only a small sample size was used, which may have cut accuracy.

Assembly of TCR beta libraries relied on iRepertoire HTBI primers together with Arm-PCR of CDR3 regions. TCRdb analysed the multiplex PCR reads with MiXCR anew, one entry per CDR3 protein. The profile shows 400,000 or so distinct CDR3 sequences, less than 25% of them singletons. Time point indicated: persistent/refractory GD, antithyroid drugs over 5 years with positive TRAb. Generation of the TCR library employed RNA extracted from PBMCs. This clonotype was observed at least ten times. Its antigen is undetermined. V was pared by 3 bases and J by 4 bases, with 10 bases of the junction left unmatched. Germline CDR1 reads SNHLY; CDR2 reads FYNNEI. The length of the CDR3 is 16 residues.

The receptor was derived from a female donor with Graves disease. The specimen was peripheral blood mononuclear cells (PBMCs), collected when the disease was refractory, from a patient treated with antithyroid drugs. The V gene is TRBV2, the J gene TRBJ1-2; TRBD1 aligns across 8 bases. In nucleotides, the CDR3 is TGTGCCAGCAGTGATCTGGCAGGGGGCCGCAGCTATGGCTACACCTTC. Its protein product is CASSDLAGGRSYGYTF. The complete variable domain, with remaining parts taken from reference TRBV2 and TRBJ1-2, reads EPEVTQTPSHQVTQMGQEVILRCVPISNHLYFYWYRQILGQKVEFLVSFYNNEISEKSEIFDDQFSVERPDGSNFTLKIRSTKLEDSAMYFCASSDLAGGRSYGYTFGSGTRLTVV.